A selection of T cell receptor beta chains follows, all from one sample in a study of T cell responses to AZD1222 COVID-19 vaccine. Sequenced by immunoSEQ multiplex PCR; TCRdb stores in-frame clones only, minus some. The sample has under 200,000 clones, about 92% seen once; the top ten hold roughly 3.8%. Sequencing used peripheral blood, obtained on day 0 of AZD1222 vaccination. Receptors were obtained from an adult in good health. CDR3s include the opening cysteine and the closing phenylalanine or tryptophan. A D gene is named only where the DNA matches it firmly. A row's size may be missing; if present it is once, few, many or a size class.

d_gene | j_gene | abundance | v_gene | CDR3aa | CDR3nt
TRBD1 | TRBJ1-2 | . | TRBV3-1/TRBV3-2 | CASSQDWGQTYGYTF | TGTGCCAGCAGCCAAGATTGGGGACAGACCTATGGCTACACCTTC
. | TRBJ1-1 | . | TRBV11-2 | CASSLNTEAFF | TGTGCCAGCAGCCTGAACACTGAAGCTTTCTTT
. | TRBJ1-2 | few | TRBV12-3/TRBV12-4 | CASSPRRFYGYTF | TGTGCCAGCAGTCCTAGACGGTTCTATGGCTACACCTTC
. | TRBJ1-6 | . | TRBV23-1 | CASSQFSPLHF | TGCGCCAGCAGTCAATTTTCACCCCTCCACTTT
TRBD1 | TRBJ1-2 | . | TRBV28 | CASSSDRVGGYTF | TGTGCCAGCAGTTCTGACAGGGTGGGTGGCTACACCTTC
. | TRBJ2-1 | . | TRBV6-5 | CASTKLRDYNEQFF | TGTGCCAGCACCAAACTCCGGGACTACAATGAGCAGTTCTTC
TRBD1 | TRBJ1-2 | . | TRBV10-1 | CASSRGLGGYTF | TGCGCCAGCAGCAGGGGGCTAGGCGGCTACACCTTC
. | TRBJ2-7 | . | TRBV5-1 | CASSLPSVQGFSYEQYF | TGCGCCAGCAGCCTACCCTCCGTCCAAGGGTTCTCCTACGAGCAGTACTTC
TRBD1 | TRBJ1-1 | . | TRBV19 | CASSEIRGLNTEAFF | TGTGCCAGTAGTGAGATCAGGGGGTTGAACACTGAAGCTTTCTTT
. | TRBJ2-7 | . | TRBV9 | CASGRDHFSYEQYF | TGTGCCAGCGGACGGGACCATTTCTCCTACGAGCAGTACTTC
. | TRBJ1-4 | once | TRBV5-1 | CASSLSRGLAATNEKLFF | TGCGCCAGCAGCCTATCTAGAGGACTCGCTGCAACTAATGAAAAACTGTTTTTT
. | TRBJ1-1 | . | TRBV6-5 | CASRAGPYTEAFF | TGTGCCAGCAGGGCAGGACCGTACACTGAAGCTTTCTTT
. | TRBJ1-2 | . | TRBV27 | CASSLKAGNYGYTF | TGTGCCAGCAGTTTAAAGGCAGGCAACTATGGCTACACCTTC
TRBD1 | TRBJ2-3 | . | TRBV10-3 | CAIREDRVDTQYF | TGTGCCATCAGAGAAGACAGGGTGGATACGCAGTATTTT
. | TRBJ2-7 | once | TRBV3-1/TRBV3-2 | CASSQAVPPYEQYF | TGTGCCAGCAGCCAAGCAGTTCCCCCCTACGAGCAGTACTTC
TRBD1 | TRBJ1-6 | . | TRBV6-5 | CASSEGQRAWSPLHF | TGTGCCAGCAGCGAGGGACAGAGGGCATGGTCACCCCTCCACTTT
TRBD1 | TRBJ1-2 | . | TRBV6-2/TRBV6-3 | CASSDRDAYGYTF | TGTGCCAGCAGTGACAGGGATGCCTATGGCTACACCTTC
TRBD1 | TRBJ1-5 | . | TRBV6-1 | CASSADRGQGNQPQHF | TGTGCCAGCAGTGCGGACAGGGGGCAGGGCAATCAGCCCCAGCATTTT
. | TRBJ1-2 | . | TRBV7-9 | CASRATGAGGYTF | TGTGCCAGCAGGGCAACCGGAGCTGGTGGCTACACCTTC
. | TRBJ1-6 | . | TRBV7-2 | CASSSRPIWNSPLHF | TGTGCCAGCAGCTCACGTCCAATCTGGAATTCACCCCTCCACTTT
. | TRBJ1-6 | . | TRBV23-1 | CAGAGHPGSPLHF | TGCGCCGGGGCGGGACACCCCGGTTCACCCCTCCACTTT
. | TRBJ1-2 | . | TRBV29-1 | CALLVGVDGYTF | TGCGCCCTCCTGGTAGGTGTGGATGGCTACACCTTC
. | TRBJ1-1 | . | TRBV5-4 | CASSTRGGGTEAFF | TGTGCCAGCAGCACTAGAGGCGGCGGCACTGAAGCTTTCTTT
. | TRBJ1-1 | . | TRBV5-1 | CASSQRVGTEAFF | TGCGCCAGCAGCCAGAGGGTGGGCACTGAAGCTTTCTTT
. | TRBJ1-2 | . | TRBV12-3/TRBV12-4 | CASSFRSYTF | TGTGCCAGCAGTTTCAGAAGCTACACCTTC
TRBD1 | TRBJ1-2 | . | TRBV2 | CAAAAYRGDGYTF | TGTGCCGCTGCGGCCTACAGGGGGGACGGCTACACCTTC
. | TRBJ1-1 | once | TRBV6-4 | CASSETGIREAFF | TGTGCCAGCAGCGAAACAGGGATACGTGAAGCTTTCTTT
. | TRBJ2-7 | . | TRBV5-4 | CASSLNHEQYF | TGTGCCAGCAGCTTGAATCACGAGCAGTACTTC
TRBD1 | TRBJ1-1 | . | TRBV3-1/TRBV3-2 | CASSSSPGTGGAEAFF | TGTGCCAGCAGCTCCAGTCCCGGGACAGGGGGCGCGGAGGCTTTCTTT
. | TRBJ2-7 | once | TRBV27 | CASHPIGKNRKRDEQYF | TGTGCCAGCCATCCCATAGGTAAAAACAGGAAAAGGGACGAGCAGTACTTC
TRBD2 | TRBJ2-1 | . | TRBV19 | CASTESASGRGYNEQFF | TGTGCCAGTACCGAGTCGGCTAGCGGGAGGGGGTACAATGAGCAGTTCTTC
TRBD1 | TRBJ2-3 | . | TRBV5-1 | CASSLGQGATQYF | TGCGCCAGCAGCCTTGGACAGGGGGCAACGCAGTATTTT
. | TRBJ1-6 | . | TRBV9 | CASSSGQFAYNSPLHF | TGTGCCAGCAGCAGTGGACAGTTTGCCTATAATTCACCCCTCCACTTT
. | TRBJ1-4 | once | TRBV7-8 | CASSLFEQGNEKLFF | TGTGCCAGCAGCTTATTTGAACAGGGTAATGAAAAACTGTTTTTT
. | TRBJ1-1 | . | TRBV11-3 | CASSLARNTEAFF | TGTGCCAGCAGCTTAGCGAGGAACACTGAAGCTTTCTTT
. | TRBJ1-1 | . | TRBV18 | CASSQGLETEAFF | TGTGCCAGCTCACAGGGGTTGGAGACTGAAGCTTTCTTT